The clone carrying this TCR beta chain was seen only once. The antigen is unknown. Trimming removed 5 bases from V and 7 bases from J; junction bases left unmatched: 2. This CDR3 is built from 13 residues. CDR1 and CDR2 (germline): SGHAT, FQNNGV. These data are taken from a study of shared clonotypes between healthy human individuals. The assay was carried out at the deep level. When replicate PCRs were run on sorted subsets, they used about 220 ng DNA, about 31,000 T cell genomes. The protocol was immunoSEQ multiplex PCR, while the TCRdb copy is restricted to in-frame clones and leaves out a portion. Of around 600,000 clones in the sample, 97% were seen once. Overall study findings and caveats: Around 4.7% of naive CD4 clonotypes were shared across four donors. Rarefaction revealed incomplete sorted-subset sequencing despite large depth.

Sequencing was done on a sample of naive CD4+ T cells sorted from blood. Subset of the sample: CD45RA+ positively selected. The sequence was collected from a woman between 25 and 40 years old in good health. The chain links TRBV11-2 to TRBJ2-1, with 10 bases that match TRBD2. CDR3 residues: CASSKGLANEQFF. Written as DNA, the CDR3 is TGTGCCAGCAGCAAGGGACTAGCGAATGAGCAGTTCTTC. Looking up the rest from reference TRBV11-2 and TRBJ2-1 gives the full variable domain: EAGVAQSPRYKIIEKRQSVAFWCNPISGHATLYWYQQILGQGPKLLIQFQNNGVVDDSQLPKDRFSAERLKGVDSTLKIQPAKLEDSAVYLCASSKGLANEQFFGPGTRLTVL.